This T cell receptor beta chain was retrieved from a study of T-cell memory formation after mild COVID-19. TCRdb reprocessed the 5' RACE reads via MiXCR and lists one record per CDR3 protein. The table has about 360,000 distinct CDR3 sequences, 14% seen once. This clonotype has only a few counts. This TCR came from a man aged 18 to 30 who had mild COVID-19 (a few samples of this study predate the infection). Cell type and time point are not known. The sequenced material came from PBMCs or a T cell subset sorted from them (not recorded which).

In DNA form, the CDR3 reads TGCAGCGTTGGCCTCCACTCCGAGCAGTACTTC. This encodes CSVGLHSEQYF. This chain links TRBV29-1 with TRBJ2-7; no reliable D call. V was pared by 4 bases and J by 6 bases, with 10 bases between. Germline V gene lookup returns CDR1 SQVTM and CDR2 ANQGSEA. The length of the CDR3 is 11 residues.